In its sample, the clone carrying this TCR beta chain was seen a few times. Its cognate antigen is unknown. Multiplex touch-down PCR with TRB-A/B primers amplified rearranged V-D-J TRB sequences. Each CDR3 protein gets one entry after TCRdb re-called the multiplex PCR reads with MiXCR. The table has some 1,600 distinct CDR3 sequences, approximately 24% seen once; the top ten hold around 20%. V was cut by 7 bases and J by 4 bases, with 15 bases left in between. Germline-derived CDR1 and CDR2 are MNHEY and SVGAGI. The CDR3 sequence is 14 residues long. The sample comes from a study of T cell repertoires in aging, cancer and after chemotherapy. Overall study findings and caveats: In healthy donors, age-related TCR diversity loss mainly reflected lost richness.

Amplification of TCR beta used genomic DNA extracted from peripheral blood. The TCR comes from a human donor with a solid tumor. Material: blood. The rearrangement uses TRBV6-5 and TRBJ2-3; TRBD2 might be the D (5 bases). Here the CDR3 reads CASNQRSGADTQYF. CDR3 nucleotides: TGTGCCAGCAACCAGCGGAGTGGCGCAGATACGCAGTATTTT.